The 24 T cell receptor beta chains below come from one sample, sequenced in a study of blood T cell repertoires in COVID-19 (TCRdb year 2020). Libraries were prepared through the immunoSEQ multiplex PCR assay. Sourced from immuneACCESS, this table was stored by TCRdb with only in-frame sequences that have V and J called. A share of the clones is absent; for the studies checked, an unresolved V gene accounts for under half, and the remainder has no known explanation. The sample profile shows about 380,000 clones; 89% of them were found once. Jointly, the top ten make up 1% to 1.5% of the sample. The sample taken for sequencing was peripheral blood. The receptor set was obtained from a man in his forties or fifties with acute or convalescent COVID-19.

The chain employs TRBV7-9 and TRBJ2-7, with 8 positions matching TRBD2. CDR1 and CDR2 (germline): SEHNR, FQNEAQ (reference sequence). Germline trimming cut 4 bases from V and 5 bases from J; bases unmatched to any gene: 10. There are 15 residues in the CDR3. The CDR3 reads CASSSSGRGADEQYF. The CDR3 region has the DNA TGTGCCAGCAGCTCATCCGGGAGGGGGGCCGACGAGCAGTACTTC.

This rearrangement joins TRBV6-6 to TRBJ2-7, with 7 bases identical to TRBD1. J gave up 4 bases and V 6 bases, and 9 bases lay outside the gene matches. Germline V CDR1 and CDR2: MNHNY, SVGAGI (reference sequence). The CDR3 spans 14 residues. The CDR3 coding sequence is TGTGCCAGCAGCCGTAAGGGGGCACAATACGAGCAGTACTTC. Translating it yields CASSRKGAQYEQYF.

The chain carries TRBV30 and TRBJ2-3, with unresolved D. Germline V gene data show CDR1 as GTSNPN and CDR2 as SVGIG (reference sequence). This CDR3 has 11 residues. The V and J ends lost 4 bases and 0 bases respectively, with 2 bases between them. DNA of the CDR3: TGTGCCTGGACTAGCACAGATACGCAGTATTTT. It translates to CAWTSTDTQYF.

In its sample, this clone was seen many times. This chain uses TRBV29-1 with TRBJ1-2; D is ambiguous. Trimming shortened V by 1 base and J by 6 bases, and 6 bases separated the two germline ends. CDR1 and CDR2 from the germline V gene are SQVTM and ANQGSEA. This CDR3 has 11 residues. CDR3 sequence (DNA): TGCAGCGTTGAAGGCGGAGATGGCTACACCTTC. It translates to CSVEGGDGYTF. The full variable domain, with the rest looked up from reference TRBV29-1 and TRBJ1-2, is SAVISQKPSRDICQRGTSLTIQCQVDSQVTMMFWYRQQPGQSLTLIATANQGSEATYESGFVIDKFPISRPNLTFSTLTVSNMSPEDSSIYLCSVEGGDGYTFGSGTRLTVV.

V is TRBV11-2 and J is TRBJ1-5; possible D gene TRBD1, 6 bases. V shed 2 bases and J shed 3 bases, with 11 bases lying between them. In germline, CDR1 is SGHAT, CDR2 FQNNGV. CDR3 length: 15 amino acids. CDR3 DNA: TGTGCCAGCAGCTTAAGGGCAGGGGTCAATCAGCCCCAGCATTTT. Its protein is CASSLRAGVNQPQHF.

This chain uses TRBV27 with TRBJ1-1; 7 nucleotides agree with TRBD1. This CDR3 spans 14 amino acids. The V gene end was trimmed by 6 bases and the J gene end by 2 bases; junction bases not matched to a gene: 6. CDR1 MNHEY and CDR2 SMNVEV come from the germline V gene (reference sequence). CDR3 in amino acids: CASRPTGVNTEAFF. CDR3 coding DNA: TGTGCCAGCAGACCTACAGGGGTTAACACTGAAGCTTTCTTT.

V and J are TRBV28 and TRBJ1-6; possibly TRBD1 for D (6 bases). This CDR3 is built from 14 residues. Germline loops: CDR1 MDHEN, CDR2 SYDVKM. Trimming cost V 6 bases and J 6 bases, with 12 bases left between them. CDR3 in amino acids: CASRTTGSNSPLHF. In nucleotides, the CDR3 is TGTGCCAGCAGAACGACAGGAAGTAATTCACCCCTCCACTTT.

V gene TRBV27 combines with J gene TRBJ1-2; TRBD1 matches 7 bases. Germline V gene lookup returns CDR1 MNHEY and CDR2 SMNVEV (reference sequence). This CDR3 contains 15 residues. V dropped 6 bases and J dropped 4; count of bases not matched to a gene: 11. This CDR3 is CASSEQGPLSYGYTF. DNA of the CDR3: TGTGCCAGCAGCGAACAGGGGCCTCTAAGCTATGGCTACACCTTC.

The chain uses TRBV9 and TRBJ2-2; 10 bases agree with TRBD1. The germline CDR1 and CDR2 sequences are SGDLS and YYNGEE. Trimming removed 3 bases from V and 5 bases from J; junction bases left unmatched: 7. The CDR3 is 16 residues long. The CDR3 loop is CASSAVDRGYTGELFF. In DNA, the CDR3 is TGTGCCAGCAGCGCCGTGGACAGGGGGTATACCGGGGAGCTGTTTTTT.

The chain has TRBV6-5 and TRBJ1-3; D is unresolved. Looked up from germline, CDR1 is MNHEY and CDR2 is SVGAGI. The ends were cut back, 0 bases at V and 3 bases at J, with 12 bases in the middle. This CDR3 is 16 amino acids long. In nucleotides, the CDR3 is TGTGCCAGCAGTTACTCGAAGGAGGGTGGTGGAAACACCATATATTTT. Translating it yields CASSYSKEGGGNTIYF.

This chain uses TRBV4-2 with TRBJ2-7, with TRBD2 matching 11 bases. The CDR3 spans 14 residues. The germline gives CDR1 LGHNA, CDR2 YNFKEQ. The V segment lost 5 bases and the J segment 7 bases; nucleotides outside the gene matches: 7. CDR3 nucleotides: TGTGCCAGCAGCTTAGCGGGGGGGCCGCGGGAGCAGTACTTC. Its translation: CASSLAGGPREQYF.

The chain has TRBV6-5 and TRBJ1-4; tentative D call: TRBD1 (6 bases). The CDR3 has 14 amino acids. Germline loops: CDR1 MNHEY, CDR2 SVGAGI. Between the trimmed V and J ends, which lost 6 bases and 6 bases, there was a span of 14 bases. The CDR3 here is CASSLGAGHEKLFF. The CDR3 DNA is TGTGCCAGCAGCCTGGGGGCGGGTCATGAAAAACTGTTTTTT.

This clone was recorded only once. This chain links TRBV9 with TRBJ2-7, with D perhaps TRBD1 (6 bases). Germline-derived CDR1 and CDR2 are SGDLS and YYNGEE. V was shortened by 3 bases and J by 3 bases, with 13 bases between the two germline ends. There are 14 residues in the CDR3. CDR3 sequence (DNA): TGTGCCAGCAGCGGAACAGGGCGGTTCTACGAGCAGTACTTC. This translates into CASSGTGRFYEQYF.

The CDR3 protein is CASSIAALEGAYGYTF. CDR3 in DNA: TGTGCCAGTAGTATAGCAGCCTTGGAGGGAGCCTATGGCTACACCTTC. The chain uses TRBV19 and TRBJ1-2; D is unresolved. The germline V gene encodes CDR1 LNHDA and CDR2 SQIVND (reference sequence). Trimming pared 1 base from V and 4 bases from J, leaving 16 bases between. This CDR3 comprises 16 residues.

The chain carries TRBV5-4 and TRBJ2-7; possible D gene TRBD2, 6 bases. V lost 0 bases, J lost 7 bases, and 14 bases lay in between. Germline values: CDR1 SGHNT, CDR2 YYREEE (reference sequence). CDR3 length: 14 amino acids. CDR3 coding DNA: TGTGCCAGCAGCTTGGGAGTCGCGGGACTGGAGCAGTACTTC. This encodes CASSLGVAGLEQYF. Full variable domain (remainder filled in from reference TRBV5-4 and TRBJ2-7): ETGVTQSPTHLIKTRGQQVTLRCSSQSGHNTVSWYQQALGQGPQFIFQYYREEENGRGNFPPRFSGLQFPNYSSELNVNALELDDSALYLCASSLGVAGLEQYFGPGTRLTVT.

This chain joins TRBV10-3 and TRBJ2-7, with 12 nucleotides matching TRBD1. V lost 8 bases, J lost 4 bases, and 9 bases stayed unmatched. CDR1 and CDR2 (germline): ENHRY, SYGVKD. The CDR3 is made up of 15 amino acids. Here the CDR3 reads CAIGLPGQGAYEQYF. The CDR3, as DNA: TGTGCCATCGGTCTTCCGGGACAGGGGGCTTACGAGCAGTACTTC.

This clone was detected only once. The chain links TRBV7-9 to TRBJ1-1; TRBD1 agrees at 10 bases. The CDR3 covers 13 residues. V lost 8 bases to trimming and J lost 6 bases; unmatched junction nucleotides: 6. Germline assignment: CDR1 SEHNR and CDR2 FQNEAQ (reference sequence). DNA of the CDR3: TGTGCCAGCGGACAGGGGGTGTATGCTGAAGCTTTCTTT. This gives the protein CASGQGVYAEAFF.

The chain links TRBV27 to TRBJ2-7; TRBD2 matches 8 bases. Germline V lookup: CDR1 MNHEY, CDR2 SMNVEV (reference sequence). Trimming cost V 1 base and J 4 bases; bases outside gene matches: 6. The CDR3 runs to 15 residues. CDR3 in amino acids: CASSLWGGRSYEQYF. CDR3 sequence (DNA): TGTGCCAGCAGTTTATGGGGCGGGAGGTCTTACGAGCAGTACTTC.

This chain joins TRBV5-1 and TRBJ1-2; 9 bases match TRBD1. The V and J ends lost 3 bases and 2 bases, in that order; junction bases with no gene match: 2. The germline CDR1 and CDR2 sequences are SGHRS and YFSETQ. This CDR3 comprises 14 residues. In nucleotides, the CDR3 is TGCGCCAGCAGCTCCGGGACAGGGAACTATGGCTACACCTTC. It yields the protein CASSSGTGNYGYTF.

The genes are TRBV9 and TRBJ2-1; D uncertain. This CDR3 has 14 residues. V was pared by 0 bases and J by 9 bases, with 13 bases between. Germline V gives CDR1 SGDLS, CDR2 YYNGEE. This CDR3 reads CASSVGPRSFEQFF. DNA for the CDR3: TGTGCCAGCAGCGTAGGCCCCAGGTCGTTTGAGCAGTTCTTC.

The rearrangement uses TRBV3-1 (or the pseudogene TRBV3-2) and TRBJ1-5; D is perhaps TRBD1 (6 bases). Germline loops: CDR1 LGHDT, CDR2 YNNKEL (reference sequence). CDR3 size: 13 residues. V was shortened by 3 bases and J by 13 bases, with 16 bases between the two germline ends. CDR3 DNA: TGTGCCAGCAGCCAGGTTGACGGACAGATGCAGCATTTT. This translates into CASSQVDGQMQHF.

The CDR3 DNA reads as TGTGCCAGCAGCCAATACACAGACTATGGCTACACCTTC. Translated, it gives CASSQYTDYGYTF. V usage is TRBV7-2 and J usage is TRBJ1-2, with D unresolved. Germline V CDR1 and CDR2: SGHTA, FQGNSA. The CDR3 is 13 amino acids. Trimming took off 5 bases at V and 3 bases at J, with 10 bases between the two ends.

The CDR3 loop is CSVVPRSETQYF. The CDR3 region has the DNA TGCAGCGTTGTTCCCAGGTCCGAGACCCAGTACTTC. This rearrangement joins TRBV29-1 to TRBJ2-5; no firm D call. Germline lookup yields CDR1 SQVTM and CDR2 ANQGSEA. The CDR3 loop spans 12 amino acids. V was cut by 4 bases and J by 5 bases, with 11 bases left in between.

The chain couples TRBV4-2 to TRBJ1-1; 8 bases map to TRBD1. CDR3 size: 14 residues. The ends lost 5 bases at V and 11 bases at J; junction bases unmatched: 13. Per the germline V gene, CDR1 is LGHNA and CDR2 is YNFKEQ. The CDR3 spells CASSFEDRENWAFF. The CDR3 DNA sequence: TGTGCCAGCAGCTTCGAGGACAGGGAGAATTGGGCTTTCTTT.